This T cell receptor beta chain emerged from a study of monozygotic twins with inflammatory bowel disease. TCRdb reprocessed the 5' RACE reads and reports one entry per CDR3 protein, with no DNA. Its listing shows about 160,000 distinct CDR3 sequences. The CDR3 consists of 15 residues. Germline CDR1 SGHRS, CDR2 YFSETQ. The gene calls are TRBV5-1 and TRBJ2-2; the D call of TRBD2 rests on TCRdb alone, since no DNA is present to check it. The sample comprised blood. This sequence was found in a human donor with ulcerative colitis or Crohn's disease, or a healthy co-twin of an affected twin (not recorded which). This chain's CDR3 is CASSLGGLRTGELFF.